This TCR beta chain derives from a study of cytomegalovirus exposure and HLA in healthy donors. About the study: Early release data held about 85 million unique TCRs from HLA-typed donors. Study observations and caveats: Per a later analysis, 15,000 to 20,000 TCR beta sequences showed association with HLA alleles at 0.05 false discovery rate. The study put 160 or so TCR beta chains on its list as cytomegalovirus-associated. Presence/absence analyses took donor sequencing depth as roughly uniform.

PCR was performed using 60 Vbeta and 13 Jbeta primers. The repertoire was sequenced with immunoSEQ multiplex PCR; TCRdb's copy has only in-frame clones and lacks some. There are fewer than 250,000 clones in the sample; 60% to 80% occur only once, and 2.5% to 3.5% lies in the top ten. In germline, CDR1 is WNHNN, CDR2 SYGVQD (reference sequence). Trimming left V 3 bases short and J 2 bases short, with 16 bases between. The CDR3 runs 16 residues. With respect to this clone: The antigen is not known.

The origin of this receptor is a woman under 40 in good health and CMV-seropositive. The J gene is TRBJ1-1, the V gene TRBV10-1; D might be TRBD1 (5 bases). The sequenced material came from PBMCs. CDR3 protein: CASSEGPRGLNTEAFF. CDR3 coding DNA: TGCGCCAGCAGTGAAGGGCCCCGGGGACTTAACACTGAAGCTTTCTTT.